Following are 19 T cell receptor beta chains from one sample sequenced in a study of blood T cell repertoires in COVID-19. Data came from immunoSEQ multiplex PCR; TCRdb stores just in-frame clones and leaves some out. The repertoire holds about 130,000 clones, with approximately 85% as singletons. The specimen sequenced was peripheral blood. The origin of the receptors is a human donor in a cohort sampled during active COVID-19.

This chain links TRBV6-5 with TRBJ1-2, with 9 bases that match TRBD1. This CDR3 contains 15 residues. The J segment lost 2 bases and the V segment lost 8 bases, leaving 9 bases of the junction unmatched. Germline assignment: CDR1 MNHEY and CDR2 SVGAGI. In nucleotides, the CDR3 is TGTGCCAGCCTTATAGTCGGGACAGGGAACTATGGCTACACCTTC. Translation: CASLIVGTGNYGYTF.

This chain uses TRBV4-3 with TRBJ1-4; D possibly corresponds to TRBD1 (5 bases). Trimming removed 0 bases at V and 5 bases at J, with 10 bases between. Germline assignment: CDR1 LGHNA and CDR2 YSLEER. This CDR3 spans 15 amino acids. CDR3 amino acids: CASSQEGARNEKLFF. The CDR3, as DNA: TGCGCCAGCAGCCAAGAAGGGGCCAGGAATGAAAAACTGTTTTTT.

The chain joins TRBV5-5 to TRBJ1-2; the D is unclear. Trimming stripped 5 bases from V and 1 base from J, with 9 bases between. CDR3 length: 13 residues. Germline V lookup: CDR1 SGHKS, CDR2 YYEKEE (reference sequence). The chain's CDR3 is CASSLADNYGYTF. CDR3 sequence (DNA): TGTGCCAGCAGTCTCGCAGATAACTATGGCTACACCTTC.

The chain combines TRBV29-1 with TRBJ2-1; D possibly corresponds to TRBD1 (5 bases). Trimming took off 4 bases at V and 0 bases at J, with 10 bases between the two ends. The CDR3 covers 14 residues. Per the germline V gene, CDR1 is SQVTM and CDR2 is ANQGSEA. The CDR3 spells CSVVRTSSYNEQFF. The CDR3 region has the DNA TGCAGCGTTGTAAGGACAAGCTCCTACAATGAGCAGTTCTTC.

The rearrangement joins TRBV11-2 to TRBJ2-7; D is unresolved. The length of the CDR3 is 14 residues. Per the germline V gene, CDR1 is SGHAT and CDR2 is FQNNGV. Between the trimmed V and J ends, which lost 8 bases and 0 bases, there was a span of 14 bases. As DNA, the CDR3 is TGTGCCAGCGCCTCCTCCCCGAGCTCCTACGAGCAGTACGTC. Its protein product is CASASSPSSYEQYV.

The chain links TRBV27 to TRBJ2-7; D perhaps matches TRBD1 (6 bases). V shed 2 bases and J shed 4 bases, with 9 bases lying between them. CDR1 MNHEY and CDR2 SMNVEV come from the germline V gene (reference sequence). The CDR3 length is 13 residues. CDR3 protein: CASSLGGGYEQYV. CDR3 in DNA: TGTGCCAGCAGTTTAGGGGGCGGGTACGAGCAGTACGTC.

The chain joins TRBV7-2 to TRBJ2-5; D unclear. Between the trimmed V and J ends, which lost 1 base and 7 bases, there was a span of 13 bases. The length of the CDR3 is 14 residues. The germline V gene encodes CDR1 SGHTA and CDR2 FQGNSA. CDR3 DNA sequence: TGTGCCAGCAGCTTAGGTCTGCCTTACGGGACCCAGTACTTC. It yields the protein CASSLGLPYGTQYF. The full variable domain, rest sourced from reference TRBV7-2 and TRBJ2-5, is GAGVSQSPSNKVTEKGKDVELRCDPISGHTALYWYRQSLGQGLEFLIYFQGNSAPDKSGLPSDRFSAERTGGSVSTLTIQRTQQEDSAVYLCASSLGLPYGTQYFGPGTRLLVL.

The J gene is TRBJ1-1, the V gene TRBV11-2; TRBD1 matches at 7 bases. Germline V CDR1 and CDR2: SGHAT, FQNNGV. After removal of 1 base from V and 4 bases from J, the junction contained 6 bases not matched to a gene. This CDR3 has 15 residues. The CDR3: CASSLVRGRGTEAFF. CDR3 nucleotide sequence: TGTGCCAGCAGCTTAGTTAGGGGGCGAGGCACTGAAGCTTTCTTT.

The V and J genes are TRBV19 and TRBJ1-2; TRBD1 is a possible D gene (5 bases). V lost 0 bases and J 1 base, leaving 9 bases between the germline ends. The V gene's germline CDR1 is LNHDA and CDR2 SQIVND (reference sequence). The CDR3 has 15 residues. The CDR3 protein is CASSIDFRVNYGYTF. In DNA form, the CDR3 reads TGTGCCAGTAGTATAGATTTCAGGGTTAACTATGGCTACACCTTC.

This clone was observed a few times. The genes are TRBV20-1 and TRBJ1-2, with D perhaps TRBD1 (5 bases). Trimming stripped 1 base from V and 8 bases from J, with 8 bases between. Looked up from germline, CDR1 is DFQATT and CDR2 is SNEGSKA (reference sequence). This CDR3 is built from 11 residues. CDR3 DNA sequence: TGCAGTGCTAGAGGGGGGGTAGGCTACACCTTC. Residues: CSARGGVGYTF.

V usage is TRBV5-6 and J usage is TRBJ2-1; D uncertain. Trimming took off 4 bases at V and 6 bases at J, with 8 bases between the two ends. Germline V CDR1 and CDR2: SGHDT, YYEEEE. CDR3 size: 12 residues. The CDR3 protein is CASSLTGNEQFF. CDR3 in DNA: TGTGCCAGCAGCCTGACTGGCAATGAGCAGTTCTTC.

The CDR3 DNA sequence: TGTGCCAGCAGTTCCCTTGGGGAGGATGAAGCTTTCTTT. It codes for CASSSLGEDEAFF. The V and J genes are TRBV6-2 or TRBV6-3 and TRBJ1-1; D gene uncertain. The V gene's germline CDR1 is MNHEY and CDR2 SVGEGT. V was shortened by 4 bases and J by 7 bases, with 13 bases between the two germline ends. CDR3 length: 13 residues.

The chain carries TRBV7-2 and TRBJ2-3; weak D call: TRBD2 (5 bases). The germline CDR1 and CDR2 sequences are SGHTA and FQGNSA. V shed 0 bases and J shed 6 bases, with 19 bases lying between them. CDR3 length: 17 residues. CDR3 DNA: TGTGCCAGCAGCTTAGCAATTTCGCGGGCCGGACGGGATACGCAGTATTTT. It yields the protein CASSLAISRAGRDTQYF.

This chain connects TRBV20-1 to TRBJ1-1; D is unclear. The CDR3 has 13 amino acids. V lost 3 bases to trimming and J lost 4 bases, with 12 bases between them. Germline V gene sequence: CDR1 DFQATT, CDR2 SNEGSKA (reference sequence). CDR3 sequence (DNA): TGCAGTGCTAGTAGAGCCGGGAGCACTGAAGCTTTCTTT. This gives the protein CSASRAGSTEAFF.

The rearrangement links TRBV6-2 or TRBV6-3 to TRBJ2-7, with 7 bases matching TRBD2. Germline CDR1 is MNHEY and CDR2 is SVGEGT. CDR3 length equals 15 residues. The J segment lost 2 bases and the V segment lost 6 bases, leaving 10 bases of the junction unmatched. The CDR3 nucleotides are TGTGCCAGCAGCCAAGGGGAGGGGAAACCCTACGAGCAGTACGTC. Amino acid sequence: CASSQGEGKPYEQYV.

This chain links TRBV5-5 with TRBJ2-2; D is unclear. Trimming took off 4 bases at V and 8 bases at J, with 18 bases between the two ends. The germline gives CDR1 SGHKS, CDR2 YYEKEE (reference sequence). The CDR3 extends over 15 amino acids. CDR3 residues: CASSEYARSSGELFF. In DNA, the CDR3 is TGTGCCAGCAGCGAGTACGCCCGGTCGTCGGGGGAGCTGTTTTTT. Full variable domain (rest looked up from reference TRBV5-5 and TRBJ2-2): DAGVTQSPTHLIKTRGQQVTLRCSPISGHKSVSWYQQVLGQGPQFIFQYYEKEERGRGNFPDRFSARQFPNYSSELNVNALLLGDSALYLCASSEYARSSGELFFGEGSRLTVL.

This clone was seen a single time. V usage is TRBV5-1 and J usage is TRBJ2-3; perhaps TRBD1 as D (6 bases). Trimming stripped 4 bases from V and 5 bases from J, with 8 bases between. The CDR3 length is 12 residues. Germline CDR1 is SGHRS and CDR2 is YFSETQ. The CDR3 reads CASSLQGDTQYF. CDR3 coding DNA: TGCGCCAGCAGCCTACAGGGAGATACGCAGTATTTT.

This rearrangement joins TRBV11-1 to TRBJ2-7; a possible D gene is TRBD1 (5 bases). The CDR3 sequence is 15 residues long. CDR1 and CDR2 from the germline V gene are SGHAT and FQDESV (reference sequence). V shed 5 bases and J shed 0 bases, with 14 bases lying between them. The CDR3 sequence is CASSGQNSYSYEQYF. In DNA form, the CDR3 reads TGTGCCAGCAGCGGACAAAACAGCTACTCCTACGAGCAGTACTTC.

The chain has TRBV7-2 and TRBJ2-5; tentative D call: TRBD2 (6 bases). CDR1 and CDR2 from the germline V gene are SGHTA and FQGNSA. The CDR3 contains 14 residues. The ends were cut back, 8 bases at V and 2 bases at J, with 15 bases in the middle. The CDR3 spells CASRPGLRQETQYF. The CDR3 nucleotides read TGTGCCAGCCGCCCGGGACTGCGACAAGAGACCCAGTACTTC.